This T cell receptor (beta chain) stems from a study of blood T cell repertoires in COVID-19 (TCRdb year 2020). Regarding the research as a whole: Samples covering the acute and convalescent phases of COVID-19 were provided by collaborators in the United States, Italy and Spain. The prospective study material was composed of cDNA or gDNA derived from T cells, B-cell-depleted T cells, or PBMCs. Subjects who had been exposed to COVID-19, were actively infected with it, or had recovered from it provided the deeply sampled blood TCRbeta repertoires that made up the dataset. The repertoires were made available in a free public database intended to serve as a resource for research on the immune response to SARS-CoV-2. The samples were drawn from two sources: the first 160 participants of the ongoing ImmuneRACE study, and 1,200 or so subjects contributed by 6 global collaborators. Nearly every sample came with metadata listing a de-identified subject ID, COVID-19 status, age in years and sex. HLA class I and class II types, where available, came from metadata supplied by the sample provider rather than from assay-based typing. The study at large found these results: The quantity of clinical and demographic metadata differed by source and by participant and was supplied without curation.

V ends up 3 bases short and J 4 bases short, with an unmatched junction base count of 7. The CDR3 contains 16 residues, cysteine and phenylalanine counted. CDR3 DNA only is kept here, 48 bases in frame from base 1. CDR1 and CDR2 are drawn from the germline V gene: SGHTA, FQGNSA. One collaborating source in Seattle enrolled patients while the patients were actively infected and followed the patients over time throughout the course of disease. Collaborating institutions collected whole blood in K2EDTA tubes following their own protocols. For TCRbeta analysis, collaborators shipped samples as frozen whole blood, isolated PBMCs, or DNA extracted from either of those sample types. A remark on this clone: It has no known antigen specificity. The sample holds no much larger clone one base away, and base qualities are not on file.

TCRbeta CDR3 regions were amplified from genomic DNA by means of the immunoSEQ Assay, a bias-controlled multiplex PCR. For the original study's pipeline: The number of nucleated cells in each sample was estimated by amplification of reference gene primers within the assay. To quantify the absolute abundance of each unique TCRbeta CDR3 rearrangement, sequence reads were collapsed and filtered. For each sample, productive Simpson clonality was calculated as the square root of Simpson's diversity index over productive rearrangements. The table comes from immuneACCESS by way of TCRdb, which keeps in-frame sequences with V and J called. Part of the clones is missing from these tables; in studies checked, under half for an unresolved V gene and the rest for unknown reasons. V, J and clone size derive from that table, while D and trimming were established from the DNA sequence. The sample contains more than 80,000 clones, around nine tenths of them found a single time. The ten largest clones represent about 18% of the sample.

The chain couples TRBV7-2 to TRBJ1-3, and TRBD1 matches 9 of the central bases. The clonotype originates from a woman in her sixties or seventies with COVID-19, enrolled during active disease. Sequenced: peripheral blood. Here is the DNA: TGTGCCAGCAGCTTTAGGGGACAGGGAACAGGAAACACCATATATTTT. Translated, this is CASSFRGQGTGNTIYF.